This T cell receptor beta chain was captured in a study of blood T cell repertoires in COVID-19. The overall study: Acute and convalescent COVID-19 specimens originated in the United States, Italy and Spain. The analysed material was cDNA or gDNA that came from T cells, B-cell-depleted T cells, or PBMCs.

Seattle patients were enrolled while actively infected and followed longitudinally. This clone showed up just a few times. Per the study methods: For nucleated cells, counts were estimated from reference gene primer amplification. Libraries were prepared by immunoSEQ multiplex PCR; TCRdb keeps only in-frame clonotypes and omits some of them. The DNA was the basis for D and trimming; V, J and clone size are from that table. The repertoire includes 200,000 to 250,000 clones, approximately 80% of them detected once, and roughly 7.4% sits in the top ten. V was shortened by 3 bases and J by 5 bases, with 13 bases between the two germline ends. Germline loops: CDR1 MNHEY, CDR2 SMNVEV (reference sequence). The CDR3 is made up of 14 amino acids.

This rearrangement joins TRBV27 to TRBJ1-1, with D possibly matching TRBD1 (6 bases). Input material: peripheral blood. The sequence came from a woman aged 80 or over with COVID-19, enrolled during active disease. The CDR3 DNA follows: TGTGCCAGCAGTTTCCTACAGGGAAGTACTGAAGCTTTCTTT. It codes for CASSFLQGSTEAFF.